This T cell receptor (beta chain) was captured by sequencing in a study of control samples from healthy donors and cancer patients. Looked up from germline, CDR1 is SGHTA and CDR2 is FQGTGA. V lost 5 bases to trimming and J lost 4 bases, with 11 bases between them. The CDR3 extends over 13 amino acids. The protocol was immunoSEQ multiplex PCR, while the TCRdb copy is restricted to in-frame clones and leaves out a portion. The table has tens of thousands of clones, more than 75% seen once. This sequence originates from a middle-aged man with lung cancer. Specimen: PBMCs. The V call is TRBV7-3, the J call TRBJ2-5; D is possibly TRBD1 (5 bases). The CDR3 loop reads CASSPNQGETQYF. In nucleotides, the CDR3 is TGTGCCAGCAGCCCGAACCAGGGAGAGACCCAGTACTTC.